The 12 T cell receptor beta chains below were found in one sample sequenced in a study of CD8+ T cells in alopecia areata. Extraction and reverse transcription of RNA yielded cDNA as the sequencing template. Profiling relied on immunoSEQ multiplex PCR, and the TCRdb table lists in-frame clones only, not all of them. The sample records about 180,000 clones, about 67% being singletons. Sequences were derived from CD8+ T cells sorted from blood, sampled at week 0. The receptor source for this set is a human donor with alopecia areata.

The rearrangement links TRBV9 to TRBJ1-1; TRBD1 agrees at 9 bases. The germline V gene encodes CDR1 SGDLS and CDR2 YYNGEE. The CDR3 extends over 16 amino acids. The J segment lost 5 bases and the V segment lost 3 bases, leaving 11 bases of the junction unmatched. CDR3 sequence: CASSDTGGGLGTEAFF. CDR3 DNA sequence: TGTGCCAGCAGCGATACAGGGGGCGGGCTTGGGACTGAAGCTTTCTTT. Combining the CDR3 with reference TRBV9 and TRBJ1-1 gives the whole variable domain DSGVTQTPKHLITATGQRVTLRCSPRSGDLSVYWYQQSLDQGLQFLIQYYNGEERAKGNILERFSAQQFPDLHSELNLSSLELGDSALYFCASSDTGGGLGTEAFFGQGTRLTVV.

V usage is TRBV7-3 and J usage is TRBJ1-1; 7 nucleotides agree with TRBD1. J was trimmed by 4 bases and V by 1 base; bases with no gene match: 9. This CDR3 is built from 16 residues. The V gene's germline CDR1 is SGHTA and CDR2 FQGTGA. The chain's CDR3 is CASSLKGGRAGTEAFF. The CDR3 coding sequence is TGTGCCAGCAGCTTAAAAGGGGGCAGGGCTGGCACTGAAGCTTTCTTT.

The table lists this clone with a few counts. The rearrangement links TRBV12-5 to TRBJ1-1; the D is unclear. With 5 bases removed from V and 3 bases from J, the gap between germline ends came to 10 bases. The CDR3 length is 13 residues. The germline V gene encodes CDR1 LGHNT and CDR2 FRNRAP. The CDR3 region is CASGGSSDTEAFF. For the CDR3, the DNA is TGTGCTAGTGGTGGATCTAGTGACACTGAAGCTTTCTTT.

The rearrangement uses TRBV11-1 and TRBJ2-3; 13 bases are a match to TRBD2. The CDR3 has 17 residues. Germline assignment: CDR1 SGHAT and CDR2 FQDESV (reference sequence). Germline trimming cut 5 bases from V and 6 bases from J; bases unmatched to any gene: 11. The CDR3 sequence: CASSRSRTSGGRDTQYF. The CDR3 DNA sequence: TGTGCCAGCAGCCGATCTCGGACTAGCGGGGGACGTGATACGCAGTATTTT.

The CDR3 nucleotides read TGTGCCAGCAGCTACACCCCCAACGAAGCTTTCTTT. As protein: CASSYTPNEAFF. The chain links TRBV7-9 to TRBJ1-1; D uncertain. Trimming shortened V by 4 bases and J by 8 bases, and 11 bases separated the two germline ends. The germline V gene encodes CDR1 SEHNR and CDR2 FQNEAQ (reference sequence). The CDR3 is 12 residues long.

The chain recombines TRBV2 with TRBJ2-1; 9 bases fit TRBD2. Germline lookup yields CDR1 SNHLY and CDR2 FYNNEI. CDR3 length: 17 amino acids. V shed 2 bases, J shed 10 bases, and the junction held 15 bases outside the gene matches. CDR3 DNA sequence: TGTGCCAGCAGTGAAACCCCGAGCGGGGGGAGCCCTGGCGAGCAGTTCTTC. Residues: CASSETPSGGSPGEQFF.

The chain couples TRBV6-6 to TRBJ2-2; D remains unclear. Per germline, CDR1 MNHNY and CDR2 SVGAGI (reference sequence). V lost 5 bases and J 2 bases, leaving 12 bases between the germline ends. This CDR3 has 15 amino acids. The CDR3 sequence: CASSPVPQNTGELFF. CDR3 sequence (DNA): TGTGCCAGCAGTCCCGTCCCGCAAAACACCGGGGAGCTGTTTTTT.

The chain combines TRBV6-1 with TRBJ2-1, with D tentatively TRBD1 (8 bases). The CDR3 consists of 16 residues. Trimming shortened V by 4 bases and J by 10 bases, and 23 bases separated the two germline ends. The germline V gene has CDR1 MNHNS and CDR2 SASEGT. DNA for the CDR3: TGTGCCAGCAGTGCACTGGGCCAGGGGGCGCGGGGGGAGCAGTTCTTC. Translated, it gives CASSALGQGARGEQFF.

This clone has just a few counts. The CDR3 protein is CSVAGQAESGANVLTF. CDR3 sequence (DNA): TGCAGCGTGGCGGGACAGGCAGAGTCTGGGGCCAACGTCCTGACTTTC. The chain links TRBV29-1 to TRBJ2-6; 8 nucleotides align to TRBD1. Trimming removed 6 bases from V and 1 base from J; junction bases left unmatched: 8. The CDR3 extends over 16 amino acids. From germline, CDR1 is SQVTM and CDR2 ANQGSEA. The whole variable domain, remainder taken from reference TRBV29-1 and TRBJ2-6, is SAVISQKPSRDICQRGTSLTIQCQVDSQVTMMFWYRQQPGQSLTLIATANQGSEATYESGFVIDKFPISRPNLTFSTLTVSNMSPEDSSIYLCSVAGQAESGANVLTFGAGSRLTVL.

In the case of this clone: This CDR3 is also generated by other DNA sequences in the sample. The chain employs TRBV5-6 and TRBJ1-1; no reliable D call. The CDR3 loop spans 12 amino acids. In germline, CDR1 is SGHDT, CDR2 YYEEEE. V lost 4 bases to trimming and J lost 1 base, with 5 bases between them. The CDR3 reads CASSPGNTEAFF. CDR3 bases: TGTGCCAGCAGCCCAGGGAACACTGAAGCTTTCTTT.

The chain employs TRBV13 and TRBJ2-1, with TRBD2 as a possible D gene (5 bases). CDR1 and CDR2 (germline): PRHDT, FYEKMQ (reference sequence). V lost 7 bases and J lost 10, with 14 bases in between. This CDR3 has 12 amino acids. The CDR3 sequence: CASTLLGSEQFF. The CDR3 DNA reads TGTGCCAGCACCCTACTAGGTAGCGAGCAGTTCTTC.

This clone was seen a few times. The chain couples TRBV10-3 to TRBJ1-2, with 7 bases identical to TRBD1. The CDR3 spans 14 residues. Germline CDR1 is ENHRY and CDR2 is SYGVKD. The J segment lost 2 bases and the V segment lost 6 bases, leaving 6 bases of the junction unmatched. Here the CDR3 DNA reads TGTGCCATCAGCCCGAAGGACAGGAACTATGGCTACACCTTC. It encodes CAISPKDRNYGYTF.